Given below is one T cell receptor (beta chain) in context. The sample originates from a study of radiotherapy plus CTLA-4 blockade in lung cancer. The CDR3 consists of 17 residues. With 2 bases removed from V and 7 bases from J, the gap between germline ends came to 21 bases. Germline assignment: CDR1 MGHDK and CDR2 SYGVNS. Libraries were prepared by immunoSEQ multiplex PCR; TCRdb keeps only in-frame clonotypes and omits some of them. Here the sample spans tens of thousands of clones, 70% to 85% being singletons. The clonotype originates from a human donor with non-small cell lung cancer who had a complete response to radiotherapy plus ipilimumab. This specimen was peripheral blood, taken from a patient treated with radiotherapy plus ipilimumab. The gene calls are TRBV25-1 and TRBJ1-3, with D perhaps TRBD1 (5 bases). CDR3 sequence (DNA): TGTGCCAGCAGTGAACCCCGCCCCCTGGACTCAGGGAACACCATATATTTT. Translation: CASSEPRPLDSGNTIYF. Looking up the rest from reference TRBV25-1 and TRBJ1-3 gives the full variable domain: EADIYQTPRYLVIGTGKKITLECSQTMGHDKMYWYQQDPGMELHLIHYSYGVNSTEKGDLSSESTVSRIRTEHFPLTLESARPSHTSQYLCASSEPRPLDSGNTIYFGEGSWLTVV.